This T cell receptor beta chain was recorded in a study of T cells in tumors after PD-1 blockade. Study-level information: Peripheral blood samples averaged about 33,000 unique clonotypes and 95,000 to 120,000 templates. General study results and limits: Peripheral recruitment is suggested, as some novel exhausted tumor clones were in pre-treatment blood.

Germline V gene sequence: CDR1 SNHLY, CDR2 FYNNEI. CDR3 size: 21 residues. V lost 1 base and J lost 3, with 31 bases in between. TCRdb keeps only in-frame clones here, not all; method: immunoSEQ multiplex PCR. This sample has approximately 20,000 clones; roughly 80% occur once, and the top ten carry about a quarter. Of note for this clone: Its antigen remains unidentified.

V usage is TRBV2 and J usage is TRBJ2-7, with D unresolved. This specimen was PBMCs, taken after anti-PD-1 therapy. The sequence was obtained from a human donor with advanced basal cell or squamous cell carcinoma (not recorded which). The chain's CDR3 is CASSEDFPRKGPPSINYEQYF. The CDR3, as DNA: TGTGCCAGCAGTGAAGACTTCCCCAGAAAAGGGCCACCCTCTATTAACTACGAGCAGTACTTC. The full variable domain, its missing parts supplied by reference TRBV2 and TRBJ2-7, is EPEVTQTPSHQVTQMGQEVILRCVPISNHLYFYWYRQILGQKVEFLVSFYNNEISEKSEIFDDQFSVERPDGSNFTLKIRSTKLEDSAMYFCASSEDFPRKGPPSINYEQYFGPGTRLTVT.